This TCR beta chain was retrieved from a study of T-cell reconstitution after alpha-beta-depleted transplantation in children (TCRdb year 2016). Background on the whole study: Using TCR repertoire profiling, the study quantitatively followed how T-cell immune reconstitution unfolded in children after TCRalphabeta/CD19-depleted allogeneic hematopoietic cell transplantation.

The library relied on PCR. Sequencing used an Illumina HiSeq 2500. Molecular barcoding was employed in the preparation of TCR libraries, with unique molecular identifiers being used to normalize TCRbeta repertoire quantification. The raw public reads went through TCRdb reprocessing: fastp at Q25, MiXCR clone calling, in-frame beta chains kept. Each CDR3 protein appears once, grouped with its most common genes and DNA. Counted in this sample were about 480,000 distinct CDR3 sequences; 9.5% to 15% of them appeared once. The ten largest make up about 5.4% of the sample. The CDR3 contains 14 residues, cysteine and phenylalanine counted. The read is trimmed to its CDR3 DNA, 42 bases read in frame from base 1. V loses 0 bases, J loses 3 bases, and the germline ends lie 10 bases apart. Sequences SGHDT (CDR1) and YYEEEE (CDR2) are obtained from the germline V gene. This clonotype was seen ten or more times. Its antigen is unknown. It has no much larger one-base neighbor in the sample; base qualities were not kept.

Sequencing was performed on PBMCs from the stem cell graft donor, taken from the stem cell graft. The receptor was isolated from a human donor who donated a stem cell graft to a child with combined immunodeficiency. Recombination linked TRBV5-6 to TRBJ2-7, with an unclear D gene assignment. In nucleotide form, the sequence is TGTGCCAGCAGCTTGGGCCTAGTCGACTACGAGCAGTACTTC. This yields the protein CASSLGLVDYEQYF.